Each of the 24 T cell receptor beta chains below was sequenced from the same sample in a study of blood T cell repertoires in COVID-19. Sequencing used immunoSEQ multiplex PCR; TCRdb keeps in-frame clones, though not all of them. The table includes 30,000 or so clones, roughly 86% detected once. The sample was peripheral blood. These receptors came from a man between 60 and 75 years old with COVID-19, enrolled during active disease.

This clone was seen more than once but under ten times. This rearrangement joins TRBV15 to TRBJ2-5; 8 positions agree with TRBD1. Trimming cost V 3 bases and J 5 bases; bases outside gene matches: 11. Germline loops: CDR1 LNHNV, CDR2 YYDKDF (reference sequence). CDR3 size: 16 residues. CDR3 sequence: CATSRGPGGAEETQYF. The CDR3 nucleotides read TGTGCCACCAGCAGGGGGCCAGGGGGCGCGGAGGAGACCCAGTACTTC.

A single count supports this clone. CDR3 DNA: TGTGCCAGCAGTGACTCTGGGGCTCCAGGCAACGAGCAGTACTTC. Its protein product is CASSDSGAPGNEQYF. The chain carries TRBV6-4 and TRBJ2-7; a possible D gene is TRBD1 (5 bases). The germline CDR1 and CDR2 sequences are MRHNA and SNTAGT. Deletions cut 0 bases from V and 5 bases from J, with 14 bases between. The CDR3 sequence is 15 residues long.

The chain recombines TRBV30 with TRBJ1-5; possibly TRBD1 for D (5 bases). Deletions cut 2 bases from V and 4 bases from J, with 12 bases between. This CDR3 is 14 amino acids long. Germline CDR1 is GTSNPN and CDR2 is SVGIG (reference sequence). For the CDR3, the DNA is TGTGCCTGGAGTCACCCTGGGGGGAATCAGCCCCAGCATTTT. Translating gives CAWSHPGGNQPQHF.

The V call is TRBV2, the J call TRBJ1-5, with 11 nucleotides matching TRBD1. Germline assignment: CDR1 SNHLY and CDR2 FYNNEI. Unmatched junction bases numbered 5, after V lost 7 bases and J lost 6 bases. This CDR3 region has 14 residues. The CDR3 region is CASKGTGGIQPQHF. For the CDR3, the DNA is TGTGCCAGCAAAGGGACAGGGGGAATTCAGCCCCAGCATTTT.

This chain links TRBV6-6 with TRBJ2-2; the match to TRBD1 covers 9 bases. This CDR3 contains 16 residues. CDR1 and CDR2 (germline): MNHNY, SVGAGI (reference sequence). Unmatched junction bases numbered 8, after V lost 4 bases and J lost 5 bases. CDR3 sequence reads: CASSSRDRDRTGELFF. The CDR3 DNA reads as TGTGCCAGCAGTTCCCGGGACAGGGATAGGACCGGGGAGCTGTTTTTT.

V gene TRBV6-5 combines with J gene TRBJ2-1; perhaps TRBD2 as D (6 bases). The CDR3 consists of 15 residues. Germline-derived CDR1 and CDR2 are MNHEY and SVGAGI. The V end lost 2 bases, the J end lost 7 bases, and 15 bases lay between the germline ends. As DNA, the CDR3 is TGTGCCAGCAGTTACGGTTCCCGGGGGATTAATGAGCAGTTCTTC. This encodes CASSYGSRGINEQFF.

This sequence joins TRBV14 and TRBJ1-1; unclear D gene. The CDR3 is 14 residues long. The germline V gene has CDR1 SGHDN and CDR2 FVKESK. V was clipped by 1 base and J by 7 bases, with 13 bases between them. The CDR3 sequence: CASSQGGSRGEAFF. As DNA, the CDR3 is TGTGCCAGCAGCCAAGGAGGGAGTCGAGGTGAAGCTTTCTTT.

The chain is built from TRBV28 and TRBJ1-1, with a tentative D call TRBD1 (5 bases). Germline lookup yields CDR1 MDHEN and CDR2 SYDVKM. The CDR3 runs 13 residues. Between the trimmed V and J ends, which lost 3 bases and 3 bases, there was a span of 8 bases. CDR3 in amino acids: CASSFPGDTEAFF. CDR3 DNA sequence: TGTGCCAGCAGTTTCCCGGGGGACACTGAAGCTTTCTTT.

This chain connects TRBV21-1 to TRBJ1-5. TRBV21-1 is labeled a pseudogene. This CDR3 has 17 residues. The CDR3 loop is CASSKVELDYSNQPQHF. DNA of the CDR3: TGTGCCAGCAGCAAAGTCGAACTGGACTATAGCAATCAGCCCCAGCATTTT.

The chain links TRBV5-1 to TRBJ2-7; D not resolved. Germline CDR1 reads SGHRS; CDR2 reads YFSETQ. Trimming stripped 0 bases from V and 3 bases from J, with 13 bases between. This CDR3 comprises 15 residues. The CDR3 protein is CASSLEPRLFYEQYF. Written as DNA, the CDR3 is TGCGCCAGCAGCTTGGAACCTCGACTCTTCTACGAGCAGTACTTC.

CDR3 bases: TGTGCCAGCAACCCACAGGAGGGCTATGAGCAGTTCTTC. This translates into CASNPQEGYEQFF. This chain uses TRBV2 with TRBJ2-1; the D gene is possibly TRBD2 (6 bases). This CDR3 is 13 amino acids long. V lost 7 bases, J lost 8 bases, and 15 bases lay in between. Germline values: CDR1 SNHLY, CDR2 FYNNEI.

The V gene is TRBV7-9, the J gene TRBJ2-3, with 8 bases matching TRBD2. The CDR3 spans 17 residues. Germline V lookup: CDR1 SEHNR, CDR2 FQNEAQ (reference sequence). With V trimmed by 0 bases and J by 0 bases, 5 bases remained unmatched. The DNA for the CDR3 is TGTGCCAGCAGCTTAGCCAGCGGGAGCCCTAGCACAGATACGCAGTATTTT. Its translation is CASSLASGSPSTDTQYF.

The chain joins TRBV7-2 to TRBJ1-5; weak D call: TRBD1 (5 bases). V was clipped by 0 bases and J by 3 bases, with 9 bases between them. This CDR3 has 15 residues. Germline V gives CDR1 SGHTA, CDR2 FQGNSA. Here the CDR3 DNA reads TGTGCCAGCAGCTTAGCCGGCAGGGACAATCAGCCCCAGCATTTT. This gives the protein CASSLAGRDNQPQHF.

The chain uses TRBV7-2 and TRBJ2-3, with 11 bases matching TRBD2. CDR1 is SGHTA and CDR2 is FQGNSA in the germline V gene. V shed 1 base, J shed 5 bases, and the junction held 8 bases outside the gene matches. CDR3 length: 17 residues. CDR3 DNA: TGTGCCAGCAGCTTAGACACTAGCGGGAGCTGGAAAGATACGCAGTATTTT. The encoded protein is CASSLDTSGSWKDTQYF.

V gene TRBV3-1 (or the pseudogene TRBV3-2) combines with J gene TRBJ2-7, with 8 bases aligning to TRBD1. CDR1 is LGHDT, CDR2 YNNKEL, per germline (reference sequence). The CDR3 runs 17 residues. V gave up 1 base and J gave up 1 base; unmatched junction bases: 9. CDR3 DNA sequence: TGTGCCAGCAGCCAAGTTTTTAAACAGGGGGTATCCTACGAGCAGTACTTC. Translating gives CASSQVFKQGVSYEQYF.

There are a few counts of this clone. V gene TRBV29-1 combines with J gene TRBJ2-5, with D possibly TRBD1 on 6 matching bases. This CDR3 comprises 13 residues. Trimming stripped 6 bases from V and 5 bases from J, with 16 bases between. The germline CDR1 and CDR2 sequences are SQVTM and ANQGSEA. The CDR3 region has the DNA TGCAGCGTCGAATTCACAGGGCCGGAGACCCAGTACTTC. Encoded protein: CSVEFTGPETQYF.

This chain uses TRBV7-9 with TRBJ2-3, with D maybe TRBD2 (6 bases). V dropped 5 bases and J dropped 6 bases, with 21 bases sitting between them. CDR3 size: 16 residues. Per germline, CDR1 SEHNR and CDR2 FQNEAQ (reference sequence). The CDR3 region has the DNA TGTGCCAGCAGCCCTAGGGCCTCCCCTGGGGGGGATACGCAGTATTTT. This encodes CASSPRASPGGDTQYF.

The chain combines TRBV7-2 with TRBJ2-5, with D possibly TRBD1 on 6 matching bases. The CDR3 spans 15 residues. V was trimmed by 7 bases and J by 5 bases, leaving 20 bases between them. Germline CDR1 and CDR2: SGHTA and FQGNSA. The CDR3 DNA reads as TGTGCCAGCACCACCCAGGGGTCGAGGTGGGAGACCCAGTACTTC. Encoded protein: CASTTQGSRWETQYF. The variable domain in full, completed from reference TRBV7-2 and TRBJ2-5, reads GAGVSQSPSNKVTEKGKDVELRCDPISGHTALYWYRQSLGQGLEFLIYFQGNSAPDKSGLPSDRFSAERTGGSVSTLTIQRTQQEDSAVYLCASTTQGSRWETQYFGPGTRLLVL.

This chain joins TRBV14 and TRBJ2-2; possible D gene TRBD1, 5 bases. V lost 5 bases to trimming and J lost 2 bases, with 18 bases between them. The CDR3 has 17 amino acids. CDR1 is SGHDN, CDR2 FVKESK, per germline. This chain's CDR3 is CASSRGANNLNTGELFF. Here the CDR3 DNA reads TGTGCCAGCAGCAGGGGCGCAAATAACCTTAACACCGGGGAGCTGTTTTTT.

A few counts support this clone. The V gene is TRBV6-2 or TRBV6-3, the J gene TRBJ1-1; D remains unclear. This CDR3 comprises 13 residues. V lost 2 bases and J lost 4, with 8 bases in between. Germline V gives CDR1 MNHEY, CDR2 SVGEGT. CDR3 in DNA: TGTGCCAGCAGTTACGGTGCAGGCACTGAAGCTTTCTTT. It is translated as CASSYGAGTEAFF.

V is TRBV10-1 and J is TRBJ2-7; no definite D call. The germline V and J ends were trimmed by 2 bases and 2 bases, with 13 bases remaining between them. The CDR3 contains 15 residues. Germline V gene lookup returns CDR1 WNHNN and CDR2 SYGVQD (reference sequence). This CDR3 reads CASSEVATAPYEQYF. Written as DNA, the CDR3 is TGCGCCAGCAGTGAGGTGGCTACAGCCCCCTACGAGCAGTACTTC.

This clone was counted only a few times. The chain has TRBV28 and TRBJ1-2; 9 bases are shared with TRBD1. V shed 2 bases and J 2 bases; nucleotides not matched to a gene: 0. Germline values: CDR1 MDHEN, CDR2 SYDVKM. The CDR3 length is 14 residues. The CDR3 is CASSLTGGNYGYTF. CDR3 bases: TGTGCCAGCAGTTTAACAGGGGGCAACTATGGCTACACCTTC.

This clone was detected only a few times. This chain uses TRBV19 with TRBJ1-5; 9 bases align to TRBD1. The CDR3 extends over 15 amino acids. V lost 4 bases and J lost 7; bases outside the gene matches: 8. Germline V gives CDR1 LNHDA, CDR2 SQIVND (reference sequence). The CDR3 reads CASSTGQGVGQPQHF. CDR3 nucleotides: TGTGCCAGTAGTACGGGACAGGGAGTGGGGCAGCCCCAGCATTTT.

The gene calls are TRBV7-3 and TRBJ2-2; TRBD1 agrees at 11 bases. The CDR3 is 16 residues long. V shed 5 bases, J shed 4 bases, and the junction held 6 bases outside the gene matches. Germline V gene lookup returns CDR1 SGHTA and CDR2 FQGTGA. The CDR3 DNA sequence: TGTGCCAGCAGCCATGGGACAGGGGGGGTCACCGGGGAGCTGTTTTTT. Amino acid sequence: CASSHGTGGVTGELFF.